These T cell receptor beta chains were read from a single sample in a study of human T cells and chemical hapten exposure. Using its own MiXCR run on the RACE reads, TCRdb lists one record per CDR3 protein. The table lists 60,000 to 80,000 distinct CDR3 sequences, under 7.5% of them singletons. The sequencing sample was made of whole blood. Receptors were obtained from a female donor in good health. Some clones in this sample may be carry-over from other donors' samples. The CDR3 runs from the conserved cysteine through the conserved F or W. Fields, in order: V gene, clone size, D gene, J gene, CDR3 DNA, CDR3 protein. A D gene is named only where the DNA matches it firmly. The listing skips clone size in some rows; elsewhere it reads once, few, many or a size class.

TRBV30,many,.,TRBJ2-5,TGTGCCTGGAGTTTGAGCATCCAAGAGACCCAGTACTTC,CAWSLSIQETQYF
TRBV12-3/TRBV12-4,many,TRBD2,TRBJ2-3,TGTGCCACCGATAGGGCGGGAGGAATAGATACGCAGTATTTT,CATDRAGGIDTQYF
TRBV6-2/TRBV6-3,many,.,TRBJ2-3,TGTGCCAGCAGCGCGGGCACAACCACGGATACGCAGTATTTT,CASSAGTTTDTQYF
TRBV19,.,.,TRBJ1-5,TGTGCCAGTAGTATAGGAGGGAGGGAGCCCCAGCATTTT,CASSIGGREPQHF
TRBV3-1,.,.,TRBJ1-2,TGTGCCAGCAGCCAGGGGAGTGGCTATGGCTACACCTTC,CASSQGSGYGYTF
TRBV29-1,many,TRBD1,TRBJ1-1,TGCAGCGTGGCCACAGGGGGCTGGACTGAAGCTTTCTTT,CSVATGGWTEAFF
TRBV12-3/TRBV12-4,few,.,TRBJ1-1,TGTGCCAGCAGAAAGGGACCGCCCAACACTGAAGCTTTCTTT,CASRKGPPNTEAFF
TRBV2,many,.,TRBJ2-7,TGTGCCAGCAGGAACAGAAACTACGAGCAGTACTTC,CASRNRNYEQYF
TRBV28,many,TRBD1,TRBJ2-3,TGTGCCAGCAGCCGAACAGGGGGCCTGACAGATACGCAGTATTTT,CASSRTGGLTDTQYF
TRBV4-2,many,.,TRBJ1-1,TGTGCCAGCAGTTCGGACAACCCAATGAACACTGAAGCTTTCTTT,CASSSDNPMNTEAFF
TRBV7-2,.,.,TRBJ2-3,TGTGCCAGCAGCCCCAGGACCCGGACGGACACAGATACGCAGTATTTT,CASSPRTRTDTDTQYF
TRBV7-2,.,.,TRBJ1-5,TGTGCCAGCAGCTTATTAGGAGCAGGGAAGGGGCAGCCCCAGCATTTT,CASSLLGAGKGQPQHF
TRBV12-3/TRBV12-4,many,.,TRBJ1-3,TGTGCCAGCAGTTTAGGAGGGACTGGAAACACCATATATTTT,CASSLGGTGNTIYF
TRBV20-1,few,.,TRBJ2-7,TGCAGTGCTAGAGGGCAGCATATCTTCTACGAGCAGTACTTC,CSARGQHIFYEQYF
TRBV27,many,TRBD1,TRBJ2-4,TGTGCCAGCAGTTGGCAGGGGGCCGGGTCCAAAAACATTCAGTACTTC,CASSWQGAGSKNIQYF
TRBV24-1,many,TRBD1,TRBJ2-2,TGTGCCACCAGTGACGCGACAGGGGGCGAGACCGGGGAGCTGTTTTTT,CATSDATGGETGELFF
TRBV20-1,many,.,TRBJ2-1,TGCAGTGCTAGAGTCGGGAGACTCTACAATGAGCAGTTCTTC,CSARVGRLYNEQFF
TRBV6-5,.,TRBD1,TRBJ2-7,TGTGCCAGCAGTGACCGGGACAGTAACTACGAGCAGTACTTC,CASSDRDSNYEQYF
TRBV15,few,TRBD2,TRBJ2-1,TGTGCCACCAGCAGATACACCCGACTAGCCTCCTACAATGAGCAGTTCTTC,CATSRYTRLASYNEQFF
TRBV7-2,few,TRBD1,TRBJ2-5,TGTGCCAGCAGCCGGCAAGGGGGCACAAAAGAGACCCAGTACTTC,CASSRQGGTKETQYF
TRBV7-9,many,.,TRBJ2-7,TGTGCCAGCAGCTCTGGCCGTGGATCGTCGTGGGAGCAGTACTTC,CASSSGRGSSWEQYF
TRBV2,.,TRBD2,TRBJ2-1,TGTGCCAGCAGACTTCTAGCGGGAGGTGAGAATGAGCAGTTCTTC,CASRLLAGGENEQFF
TRBV25-1,many,.,TRBJ2-3,TGTGCCAGCACGGCCGCAGATACGCAGTATTTT,CASTAADTQYF
TRBV5-6,few,.,TRBJ1-5,TGTGCCAGCAGCCAGGGACCGTCGTACAATCAGCCCCAGCATTTT,CASSQGPSYNQPQHF
TRBV5-1,.,.,TRBJ1-1,TGCGCCAGCAGCATTCTTGGGGCAACTGAAACTGAAGCTTTCTTT,CASSILGATETEAFF
TRBV19,.,TRBD1,TRBJ1-5,TGTGCCAGTAGTATTGGTCAGGGGGGCAATCAGCCCCAGCATTTT,CASSIGQGGNQPQHF
TRBV15,many,.,TRBJ1-2,TGTGCCACCAGCAGAGATCAAATAACTAACTATGGCTACACCTTC,CATSRDQITNYGYTF
TRBV11-2,many,TRBD2,TRBJ2-2,TGTGCCAGCAGCGCCTGGGGACTAGCGGGCCTCACCGGGGAGCTGTTTTTT,CASSAWGLAGLTGELFF
TRBV5-6,many,TRBD1,TRBJ2-4,TGTGCCAGCAGCCCCGGGACAGGACTAGCCAAAAACATTCAGTACTTC,CASSPGTGLAKNIQYF
TRBV9,few,TRBD2,TRBJ2-3,TGTGCCAGCAGCGTAACGGGAGGATTCACAGATACGCAGTATTTT,CASSVTGGFTDTQYF
TRBV12-3/TRBV12-4,few,TRBD1,TRBJ1-2,TGTGCCAGCAGTTCTCCCTCGAAGGGGGCACAATATGGCTACACCTTC,CASSSPSKGAQYGYTF
TRBV28,.,.,TRBJ2-7,TGTGCCAGCAGTCCCACTAGCATATACGAGCAGTACTTC,CASSPTSIYEQYF
TRBV5-4,.,TRBD1,TRBJ2-2,TGTGCCAGCTGGACACGGACAGGGTCGAACACCGGGGAGCTGTTTTTT,CASWTRTGSNTGELFF
TRBV20-1,.,.,TRBJ2-7,TGCAGTGCCTTTCGGGACCATCCCTACGAGCAGTACTTC,CSAFRDHPYEQYF
TRBV24-1,few,.,TRBJ2-2,TGTGCCACCAGTGATTCATCACCAAAGCTCACCGGGGAGCTGTTTTTT,CATSDSSPKLTGELFF
TRBV28,many,TRBD2,TRBJ2-5,TGTGCCAGCAGTTCCGGACTAGCGAGGGAGACCCAGTACTTC,CASSSGLARETQYF
TRBV29-1,few,.,TRBJ2-6,TGCAGCGTTTACACCCCTGGAGGGGCCAACGTCCTGACTTTC,CSVYTPGGANVLTF
TRBV2,many,.,TRBJ1-4,TGTGCCAGCAGTGAAGGGTGGGCAGATGAAAAACTGTTTTTT,CASSEGWADEKLFF
TRBV30,.,.,TRBJ2-1,TGTGCCTGGAGCGGTTTCCGGGCCTCCTCCTACAATGAGCAGTTCTTC,CAWSGFRASSYNEQFF
TRBV20-1,.,.,TRBJ2-2,TGCAGTGCTAGACGGCAGGTTGGCACCGGGGAGCTGTTTTTT,CSARRQVGTGELFF
TRBV20-1,many,.,TRBJ2-3,TGCAGTGCTAGTATGGGCTCTCAGCGGGCGGGAGATACGCAGTATTTT,CSASMGSQRAGDTQYF
TRBV30,many,.,TRBJ2-7,TGTGCCTGGAGTGTACCAATTTGGGGGGTTTACGAGCAGTACTTC,CAWSVPIWGVYEQYF
TRBV3-1,few,TRBD1,TRBJ2-7,TGTGCCAGCAGCCCGACAGGGAGTAGTTGGAACTACGAGCAGTACTTC,CASSPTGSSWNYEQYF
TRBV20-1,few,.,TRBJ2-7,TGCAGTGTACGCGGGACATTAGACCACGAGCAGTACTTC,CSVRGTLDHEQYF